This is a list of T cell receptor beta chains from one sample in a study of neurological immune-mediated disorders. A single record per CDR3 protein comes from TCRdb applying MiXCR to the 5' RACE reads. The profile covers about 66,000 distinct CDR3 sequences, with about 4% appearing a single time and 1% to 1.5% taken by the ten largest. The sample consisted of PBMCs. These receptors were obtained from a man aged 30-40 years with multiple sclerosis. Each CDR3 is given with its conserved first and last residue. A D gene is named only where the DNA matches it firmly. Expanded clones are given a class, and other clones once, few, many or no size at all.

size	D	J	V	CDR3	DNA
many	NA	TRBJ2-7	TRBV21-1	CASSNDVGTYEQYF	TGTGCCAGCAGCAACGACGTGGGGACCTACGAGCAGTACTTC
many	NA	TRBJ1-2	TRBV7-9	CASTHNVPVNYGYTF	TGTGCCAGCACCCATAATGTTCCGGTAAACTATGGCTACACCTTC
many	NA	TRBJ1-6	TRBV20-1	CSARVLEALHF	TGCAGTGCTAGGGTCCTAGAGGCCCTCCACTTT
many	NA	TRBJ2-1	TRBV5-6	CGSSGSGLSYEQFF	TGTGGCAGCTCGGGGAGTGGGCTAAGCTATGAGCAGTTCTTC
many	NA	TRBJ1-1	TRBV12-3/TRBV12-4	CASSFEGLGNTEAFF	TGTGCCAGCAGTTTTGAGGGTTTGGGGAACACTGAAGCTTTCTTT
many	TRBD2	TRBJ2-1	TRBV9	CASSALIAGGDSEQFF	TGTGCCAGCAGCGCCCTCATAGCGGGGGGGGACTCAGAGCAGTTCTTC
many	TRBD2	TRBJ2-1	TRBV12-3/TRBV12-4	CASIFSSGGADEQFF	TGTGCCAGCATCTTTTCTAGCGGGGGGGCCGATGAGCAGTTCTTC
NA	NA	TRBJ1-2	TRBV18	CASSPGPGVNYGYTF	TGTGCCAGCTCACCCGGACCAGGGGTCAACTATGGCTACACCTTC
many	TRBD2	TRBJ2-2	TRBV6-5	CASSFLTSGGTGELFF	TGTGCCAGCTCCTTCCTGACTAGCGGGGGAACCGGGGAGCTGTTTTTT
many	NA	TRBJ1-1	TRBV7-2	CASSFRGTINTEAFF	TGTGCCAGCAGCTTTCGGGGCACAATAAACACTGAAGCTTTCTTT
many	NA	TRBJ2-5	TRBV7-9	CASRGSPETQYF	TGTGCCAGCCGGGGCAGTCCGGAGACCCAGTACTTC
few	NA	TRBJ2-5	TRBV18	CASSPLKQAGQETQYF	TGTGCCAGCTCACCACTCAAGCAGGCCGGCCAGGAGACCCAGTACTTC
NA	NA	TRBJ2-1	TRBV7-2	CASSSRRGGDEQFF	TGTGCCAGCAGCTCCCGGCGAGGCGGGGATGAGCAGTTCTTC
many	NA	TRBJ2-1	TRBV7-2	CASSLLPGFIHGNEQFF	TGTGCCAGCAGCTTACTCCCGGGCTTCATTCATGGGAATGAGCAGTTCTTC
few	NA	TRBJ1-2	TRBV12-5	CASGPGLNYGYTF	TGTGCTAGTGGTCCGGGACTAAACTATGGCTACACCTTC
many	TRBD1	TRBJ2-2	TRBV5-1	CASSPGTDPTGELFF	TGCGCCAGCAGCCCCGGGACAGACCCCACCGGGGAGCTGTTTTTT
many	NA	TRBJ2-7	TRBV27	CASTTLTGSYEQYF	TGTGCCAGCACTACCCTTACAGGATCCTACGAGCAGTACTTC
many	NA	TRBJ1-2	TRBV7-9	CASSDRLRTNYGYTF	TGTGCCAGCAGCGATAGACTAAGGACGAACTATGGCTACACCTTC
many	NA	TRBJ2-6	TRBV29-1	CSAEDNNSGANVLTF	TGCAGCGCTGAGGACAACAACTCTGGGGCCAACGTCCTGACTTTC
many	NA	TRBJ2-7	TRBV2	CAKENRDSKTYEQYF	TGTGCCAAAGAAAACCGGGACTCGAAAACCTACGAGCAGTACTTC
many	NA	TRBJ2-5	TRBV20-1	CSALRGSGEETQYF	TGCAGTGCCCTGAGGGGGAGCGGAGAAGAGACCCAGTACTTC
many	TRBD1	TRBJ1-6	TRBV5-8	CASSLVGTVNSPLHF	TGTGCCAGCAGCTTGGTCGGGACAGTTAATTCACCCCTCCACTTT